A single sample is the source of the 32 T cell receptor beta chains below, sequenced in a study of regulatory T cells in long-lasting Graves disease. Arm-PCR of CDR3 regions with iRepertoire HTBI primers generated TCR beta libraries. MiXCR, applied by TCRdb to the multiplex PCR reads, yields one record per CDR3 protein. The sample records roughly 450,000 distinct CDR3 sequences, 20% to 30% being singletons. Time point in this sample: persistent/refractory GD, antithyroid drugs over 5 years with positive TRAb. Making the TCR library involved RNA that had been extracted from PBMCs. Sequencing used peripheral blood mononuclear cells (PBMCs), obtained when the disease was refractory, from a patient treated with antithyroid drugs. The source of these receptors is a female donor with Graves disease.

A single count supports this clonotype. This sequence may be a read error, since a much larger clone differs from it by one base. The CDR3 ends on some other residue instead of the conserved phenylalanine or tryptophan, so this is likely a read error. The CDR3 nucleotides read TGCAGTGCTCCCCACGACAGGAACACTGAAGCTTTCTCT. It codes for CSAPHDRNTEAFS. The chain has TRBV20-1 and TRBJ1-1, with D perhaps matching TRBD1 (5 bases). In germline, CDR1 is DFQATT, CDR2 SNEGSKA (reference sequence). V lost 5 bases to trimming and J lost 1 base, with 11 bases between them. The CDR3 totals 13 residues.

This chain uses TRBV19 with TRBJ1-1; 9 bases are shared with TRBD1. The CDR3 spans 15 residues. Germline CDR1 reads LNHDA; CDR2 reads SQIVND (reference sequence). Losses at the gene ends were 4 bases for V and 0 bases for J; bases not matched to a gene: 3. In nucleotides, the CDR3 is TGTGCCAGTAGTACGGGGACAGGGATGAACACTGAAGCTTTCTTT. Protein: CASSTGTGMNTEAFF.

The CDR3 nucleotides are TGCGCCAGCAGCTTGGGGCCTAGCGGTATCTACGAGCAGTACTTC. This codes for CASSLGPSGIYEQYF. This chain uses TRBV5-1 with TRBJ2-7, with 7 bases fitting TRBD2. CDR1 is SGHRS, CDR2 YFSETQ, per germline. The CDR3 totals 15 residues. The ends lost 0 bases at V and 3 bases at J; junction bases unmatched: 6.

The chain uses TRBV30 and TRBJ1-1, with D perhaps TRBD1 (5 bases). Germline V gives CDR1 GTSNPN, CDR2 SVGIG (reference sequence). V shed 5 bases and J shed 4 bases, with 20 bases lying between them. The CDR3 runs to 15 residues. The CDR3 spells CAWSPLGGFGTEAFF. CDR3 nucleotide sequence: TGTGCCTGGTCTCCCCTTGGGGGGTTCGGCACTGAAGCTTTCTTT.

This chain joins TRBV29-1 and TRBJ1-1; D is unresolved. V dropped 7 bases and J dropped 5 bases, with 17 bases sitting between them. The CDR3 runs to 13 residues. Germline V gene data show CDR1 as SQVTM and CDR2 as ANQGSEA. The CDR3 DNA is TGCAGCGCCCGGGGAGGAGGAGGAACTGAAGCTTTCTTT. Its translation is CSARGGGGTEAFF.

This clonotype came up many times. The chain uses TRBV20-1 and TRBJ2-5; 12 bases are shared with TRBD2. The germline V gene has CDR1 DFQATT and CDR2 SNEGSKA (reference sequence). The CDR3 runs 16 residues. V shed 1 base and J 7 bases; nucleotides not matched to a gene: 10. CDR3 sequence (DNA): TGCAGTGCTAGAGGCCTAGCGGGAGGGCCTTTAGGGACCCAGTACTTC. This gives the protein CSARGLAGGPLGTQYF.

The CDR3 sequence: CASSHREGEGTEAFF. The CDR3 DNA sequence: TGTGCCAGCTCTCACAGGGAGGGCGAGGGCACTGAAGCTTTCTTT. This chain uses TRBV18 with TRBJ1-1; D perhaps matches TRBD1 (6 bases). The CDR3 has 15 amino acids. Germline-derived CDR1 and CDR2 are KGHSH and LQKENI. V was pared by 6 bases and J by 4 bases, with 18 bases between.

This chain links TRBV7-2 with TRBJ1-1, with a weak D call TRBD1 (6 bases). Germline lookup yields CDR1 SGHTA and CDR2 FQGNSA. The CDR3 loop spans 14 amino acids. V was pared by 2 bases and J by 4 bases, with 11 bases between. For the CDR3, the DNA is TGTGCCAGCAGCTTAAGGACAGTCTCCACTGAAGCTTTCTTT. This sequence encodes CASSLRTVSTEAFF.

The chain is built from TRBV28 and TRBJ2-3; TRBD2 matches at 16 bases. Germline CDR1 MDHEN, CDR2 SYDVKM. The CDR3 length is 17 residues. Losses at the gene ends were 6 bases for V and 6 bases for J; bases not matched to a gene: 9. As DNA, the CDR3 is TGTGCCAGCAGACCCGGGACTAGCGGGAGGGCCCTGGATACGCAGTATTTT. It specifies CASRPGTSGRALDTQYF.

The J gene is TRBJ1-1, the V gene TRBV29-1; 8 bases are shared with TRBD1. The ends lost 3 bases at V and 1 base at J; junction bases unmatched: 1. The CDR3 sequence is 13 residues long. Looked up from germline, CDR1 is SQVTM and CDR2 is ANQGSEA. CDR3 nucleotides: TGCAGCGTTGAGACAGGGGAGAACACTGAAGCTTTCTTT. This encodes CSVETGENTEAFF. Supplemented by reference TRBV29-1 and TRBJ1-1, the full variable domain reads SAVISQKPSRDICQRGTSLTIQCQVDSQVTMMFWYRQQPGQSLTLIATANQGSEATYESGFVIDKFPISRPNLTFSTLTVSNMSPEDSSIYLCSVETGENTEAFFGQGTRLTVV.

This clonotype appeared a few times. The rearrangement joins TRBV5-1 to TRBJ2-2, with a tentative D call TRBD1 (6 bases). CDR1 and CDR2 (germline): SGHRS, YFSETQ. The V and J ends lost 4 bases and 3 bases respectively, with 13 bases between them. The CDR3 totals 15 residues. The CDR3 bases are TGCGCCAGCAGCGCATCGACAGGATACACCGGGGAGCTGTTTTTT. Residues: CASSASTGYTGELFF.

This chain joins TRBV3-1 and TRBJ1-1, with 10 positions matching TRBD1. This CDR3 is 14 amino acids long. Trimming cost V 7 bases and J 5 bases; bases outside gene matches: 7. Germline CDR1 is LGHDT and CDR2 is YNNKEL (reference sequence). CDR3 coding DNA: TGTGCCAGCAACATCGGACAGGGGGTAACTGAAGCTTTCTTT. As protein: CASNIGQGVTEAFF.

This clonotype was recorded many times. The V and J genes are TRBV11-2 and TRBJ2-7; 10 bases map to TRBD2. CDR1 and CDR2 (germline): SGHAT, FQNNGV. Trimming cost V 5 bases and J 6 bases; bases outside gene matches: 10. There are 15 residues in the CDR3. The CDR3 DNA sequence: TGTGCCAGCAGCCAGCAGAGCGGGAGGGCCGTCGAGCAGTACTTC. Its protein product is CASSQQSGRAVEQYF.

This sequence joins TRBV15 and TRBJ1-4, with no clear D. Germline assignment: CDR1 LNHNV and CDR2 YYDKDF (reference sequence). The CDR3 sequence is 15 residues long. Deletions cut 1 base from V and 8 bases from J, with 14 bases between. This CDR3 is CATSRAGSLGEKLFF. The CDR3, as DNA: TGTGCCACCAGCAGAGCGGGATCTCTGGGGGAAAAACTGTTTTTT.

The chain combines TRBV20-1 with TRBJ2-7, with 10 bases that match TRBD1. Germline V gene lookup returns CDR1 DFQATT and CDR2 SNEGSKA (reference sequence). The CDR3 loop spans 14 amino acids. Trimming cost V 1 base and J 3 bases; bases outside gene matches: 3. Here the CDR3 reads CSARVRDRGYEQYF. The DNA for the CDR3 is TGCAGTGCTAGAGTACGGGACAGGGGCTACGAGCAGTACTTC.

This clonotype was found many times. The chain couples TRBV12-3 or TRBV12-4 to TRBJ1-1, with TRBD1 matching over 7 bases. The CDR3 has 14 amino acids. V lost 6 bases and J lost 1; bases outside the gene matches: 5. The CDR3: CASSSRTGNTEAFF. As DNA, the CDR3 is TGTGCCAGCAGCTCGAGGACAGGGAACACTGAAGCTTTCTTT.

Turning to this clonotype: Just one base apart from a much larger clone, this may be a read error. This chain uses TRBV2 with TRBJ1-2; maybe TRBD1 (5 bases). CDR3 size: 14 residues. Germline-derived CDR1 and CDR2 are SNHLY and FYNNEI. V lost 11 bases and J 4 bases, leaving 20 bases between the germline ends. This CDR3 is CAGNMRLGAYGYTF. The CDR3 bases are TGTGCCGGCAACATGCGGCTCGGGGCCTATGGCTACACCTTC.

This clonotype has a count of ten or more. The chain combines TRBV6-2 or TRBV6-3 with TRBJ2-2, with D perhaps given as TRBD1 or TRBD2 (5 bases each). The length of the CDR3 is 16 residues. V was trimmed by 5 bases and J by 0 bases, leaving 13 bases between them. Per germline, CDR1 MNHEY and CDR2 SVGEGT. CDR3 in amino acids: CASSQGRIANTGELFF. The CDR3 nucleotides are TGTGCCAGCAGTCAGGGACGAATAGCGAACACCGGGGAGCTGTTTTTT.

A few counts support this clonotype. The chain links TRBV18 to TRBJ2-5; 12 bases align to TRBD1. There are 15 residues in the CDR3. Losses at the gene ends were 5 bases for V and 5 bases for J; bases not matched to a gene: 6. Germline V gene lookup returns CDR1 KGHSH and CDR2 LQKENI. The CDR3 is CASSAGTGGLETQYF. For the CDR3, the DNA is TGTGCCAGCTCAGCCGGGACAGGGGGCTTGGAGACCCAGTACTTC.

The chain employs TRBV5-1 and TRBJ2-5; unclear D gene. V was cut by 0 bases and J by 5 bases, with 8 bases left in between. Per the germline V gene, CDR1 is SGHRS and CDR2 is YFSETQ. The length of the CDR3 is 13 residues. CDR3 nucleotides: TGCGCCAGCAGCTTGGAGGGCCTGGAGACCCAGTACTTC. Its protein product is CASSLEGLETQYF.

Points on this clonotype: Being one base from a much bigger clone, this may be a read error. The chain links TRBV15 to TRBJ1-1, with a weak D call TRBD1 (6 bases). Germline assignment: CDR1 LNHNV and CDR2 YYDKDF (reference sequence). The CDR3 consists of 13 residues. The CDR3 DNA is TGTGCCCCCAGCAGCTCCAGGGGAATCGAAGCTTTCTTT. It codes for CAPSSSRGIEAFF. Drawing the rest from reference TRBV15 and TRBJ1-1, the complete variable domain is DAMVIQNPRYQVTQFGKPVTLSCSQTLNHNVMYWYQQKSSQAPKLLFHYYDKDFNNEADTPDNFQSRRPNTSFCFLDIRSPGLGDTAMYLCAPSSSRGIEAFFGQGTRLTVV.

Many counts were recorded for this clonotype. CDR3 protein: CAGSRRVSDGYTF. The CDR3 coding sequence is TGTGCCGGCTCCCGACGGGTCTCCGATGGCTACACCTTC. V usage is TRBV2 and J usage is TRBJ1-2; D unclear. V shed 11 bases and J shed 6 bases, with 19 bases lying between them. The length of the CDR3 is 13 residues. From germline, CDR1 is SNHLY and CDR2 FYNNEI.

The gene calls are TRBV5-1 and TRBJ2-4; 13 bases line up with TRBD2. Germline assignment: CDR1 SGHRS and CDR2 YFSETQ. CDR3 length equals 16 residues. V dropped 0 bases and J dropped 8; count of bases not matched to a gene: 5. The CDR3 is CASSLGGTSGTDIQYF. The DNA for the CDR3 is TGCGCCAGCAGCTTGGGAGGGACTAGCGGGACAGACATTCAGTACTTC.

This clonotype was detected ten times or more. The V and J genes are TRBV2 and TRBJ2-7; 10 nucleotides agree with TRBD2. Germline CDR1 SNHLY, CDR2 FYNNEI. CDR3 length: 14 amino acids. Trimming cost V 4 bases and J 4 bases; bases outside gene matches: 4. In nucleotides, the CDR3 is TGTGCCAGCAGTGTAACTAGCGGGAATTACGAGCAGTACTTC. It specifies CASSVTSGNYEQYF.

This clonotype was observed a handful of times. V usage is TRBV13 and J usage is TRBJ2-7; 8 nucleotides agree with TRBD1. J gave up 0 bases and V 5 bases, and 6 bases lay outside the gene matches. There are 15 residues in the CDR3. CDR1 is PRHDT and CDR2 is FYEKMQ in the germline V gene (reference sequence). CDR3 loop: CASSTQTGDSYEQYF. CDR3 nucleotide sequence: TGTGCCAGCAGCACTCAGACAGGGGACTCCTACGAGCAGTACTTC.

Concerning this clonotype: A much bigger clone sits one base away, suggesting this may be a read error. The CDR3 region is CASSPTSRNQPQHF. For the CDR3, the DNA is TGTGCCAGCAGTCCGACATCTAGAAATCAGCCCCAGCATTTT. The chain has TRBV12-3 or TRBV12-4 and TRBJ1-5, with D unclear. The CDR3 is 14 amino acids. V lost 5 bases to trimming and J lost 4 bases, with 12 bases between them.

This clonotype has more than one count but fewer than ten. This chain joins TRBV15 and TRBJ1-5; tentatively, D is TRBD1 (6 bases). V was trimmed by 5 bases and J by 6 bases, leaving 14 bases between them. Germline CDR1 LNHNV, CDR2 YYDKDF (reference sequence). This CDR3 has 14 residues. Written as DNA, the CDR3 is TGTGCCACCAGCTGGTACAGGGTGGGTCAGCCCCAGCATTTT. Residues: CATSWYRVGQPQHF.

In its sample, this clonotype was seen a few times. The chain employs TRBV28 and TRBJ1-1; D remains ambiguous. Between the trimmed V and J ends, which lost 4 bases and 1 base, there was a span of 13 bases. Germline loops: CDR1 MDHEN, CDR2 SYDVKM. This CDR3 comprises 15 residues. The CDR3 spells CASSSTGRTNTEAFF. As DNA, the CDR3 is TGTGCCAGCAGTTCGACCGGCCGGACGAACACTGAAGCTTTCTTT.

Ten or more counts support this clonotype. V is TRBV2 and J is TRBJ2-7; 9 nucleotides match TRBD2. Losses at the gene ends were 6 bases for V and 3 bases for J; bases not matched to a gene: 9. Germline-derived CDR1 and CDR2 are SNHLY and FYNNEI. The CDR3 loop spans 15 amino acids. CDR3 residues: CASRGGLAGSYEQYF. The CDR3, as DNA: TGTGCCAGCAGGGGGGGGCTAGCGGGAAGCTACGAGCAGTACTTC.

This clonotype was picked up a small number of times. Compared with germline, one end of the junction differs, possibly owing to a read error. The chain has TRBV30 and TRBJ1-1; TRBD1 matches 7 bases. The CDR3 has 13 amino acids. The germline V gene encodes CDR1 GTSNPN and CDR2 SVGIG (reference sequence). Here the CDR3 DNA reads TGTGCCCGGAGTGTACAGGGGAGGACTGAAGCTTTCTTT. This sequence encodes CARSVQGRTEAFF.

This clonotype has ten or more counts. V usage is TRBV28 and J usage is TRBJ1-4, with 7 bases identical to TRBD1. Trimming took 6 bases from V and 2 from J; bases not matched to a gene: 3. Looked up from germline, CDR1 is MDHEN and CDR2 is SYDVKM. This CDR3 comprises 14 residues. The CDR3 loop is CASRLTGTNEKLFF. In DNA, the CDR3 is TGTGCCAGCAGGTTGACAGGGACTAATGAAAAACTGTTTTTT.

About this clonotype: A much larger clone sits a single nucleotide away, making a read error possible. The J gene is TRBJ2-5, the V gene TRBV6-1; D may be TRBD1 or TRBD2 (5 bases each). The CDR3 contains 15 residues. Germline V lookup: CDR1 MNHNS, CDR2 SASEGT. CDR3 DNA sequence: TGTGCCGGCAGCCTCGGGACCTGGTACCAAGAGACCCAGTACTTC. This translates into CAGSLGTWYQETQYF.